The next 15 T cell receptor beta chains were all read from a single sample in a study of regulatory T cells in long-lasting Graves disease (dated by TCRdb to the early 2020s). Library creation used multiplex PCR. Sequenced using an Illumina HiSeq 4000. CDR3 regions were amplified by Arm-PCR with iRepertoire HTBI primers to construct TCR beta libraries. Starting from the raw public reads, TCRdb applied fastp trimming at Q25, assembled clones with MiXCR and retained in-frame beta chains. Duplicate CDR3 protein sequences are folded into a single record with the most common DNA and genes. The sample yields 700,000 or so distinct CDR3 sequences; about 32% were counted once. About 42% of the sample comes from the top ten. What this sample's time point label stands for: persistent/refractory GD, antithyroid drugs over 5 years with positive TRAb. For both TCR sequencing and RNA sequencing, RNA was extracted from PBMCs using TRIzol.

The source was peripheral blood mononuclear cells (PBMCs), collected when the disease was refractory, from a patient treated with antithyroid drugs. These receptors came from a female donor with Graves disease.

This clonotype showed up many times. The V call is TRBV2, the J call TRBJ1-6; 7 positions match TRBD1. This CDR3 contains 15 residues. V gave up 2 bases and J gave up 10 bases; unmatched junction bases: 8. Germline V gene data show CDR1 as SNHLY and CDR2 as FYNNEI. CDR3 in amino acids: CASSERGQLDSPLHF. The CDR3 coding sequence is TGTGCCAGCAGTGAAAGGGGGCAGTTGGACTCACCCCTCCACTTT.

The V call is TRBV10-3, the J call TRBJ1-2, with unresolved D. V was pared by 3 bases and J by 0 bases, with 14 bases between. This CDR3 comprises 16 residues. Per the germline V gene, CDR1 is ENHRY and CDR2 is SYGVKD. The DNA of the CDR3 is TGTGCCATCAGTGACAGAGAAGAGATGTCTAACTATGGCTACACCTTC. Protein product: CAISDREEMSNYGYTF.

There are a few counts of this clonotype. This rearrangement joins TRBV20-1 to TRBJ2-5; D is perhaps TRBD1 (6 bases). The V gene's germline CDR1 is DFQATT and CDR2 SNEGSKA (reference sequence). The CDR3 covers 15 residues. V was trimmed by 4 bases and J by 5 bases, leaving 20 bases between them. CDR3 in DNA: TGCAGTGCTATTCCTGATTTGCAGGGGTCGGAGACCCAGTACTTC. This codes for CSAIPDLQGSETQYF.

This sequence joins TRBV5-1 and TRBJ1-4; possibly TRBD1 for D (6 bases). Germline lookup yields CDR1 SGHRS and CDR2 YFSETQ. The CDR3 has 14 amino acids. The germline V and J ends were trimmed by 1 base and 8 bases, with 12 bases remaining between them. The CDR3 coding sequence is TGCGCCAGCAGCTTGATTGCAGGGGTCGAAAAACTGTTTTTT. Amino acid sequence: CASSLIAGVEKLFF.

The chain has TRBV6-1 and TRBJ1-2; D is ambiguous. Trimming shortened V by 10 bases and J by 8 bases, and 17 bases separated the two germline ends. CDR1 is MNHNS, CDR2 SASEGT, per germline. The CDR3 sequence is 12 residues long. CDR3 DNA sequence: TGTGCCACCCGGCACAGCCTCCGAGGCTACACCTTC. As protein: CATRHSLRGYTF.

This clonotype was seen a handful of times. The rearrangement joins TRBV5-1 to TRBJ1-2; 11 bases match TRBD1. The CDR3 is 16 amino acids. Germline CDR1 reads SGHRS; CDR2 reads YFSETQ. The junction had 11 bases not matched to a gene; V was cut back by 4 bases and J by 6 bases. The CDR3 reads CASSPGQGATFDGYTF. For the CDR3, the DNA is TGCGCCAGCAGCCCAGGACAGGGGGCAACTTTCGATGGCTACACCTTC.

This chain connects TRBV6-2 or TRBV6-3 to TRBJ2-7; TRBD2 matches 8 bases. V lost 2 bases, J lost 2 bases, and 5 bases stayed unmatched. CDR1 MNHEY and CDR2 SVGEGT come from the germline V gene. This CDR3 is 15 amino acids long. CDR3 sequence reads: CASSYLASGPYEQYF. CDR3 in DNA: TGTGCCAGCAGTTACCTCGCTAGCGGGCCCTACGAGCAGTACTTC.

This clonotype was observed a handful of times. The chain has TRBV30 and TRBJ1-1; D unclear. Trimming left V 3 bases short and J 7 bases short, with 6 bases between. The CDR3 runs 10 residues. Germline CDR1 GTSNPN, CDR2 SVGIG (reference sequence). This chain's CDR3 is CAWRGFEAFF. The CDR3 DNA reads as TGTGCCTGGAGGGGGTTTGAAGCTTTCTTT. Together with reference TRBV30 and TRBJ1-1, the CDR3 gives the full variable domain: SQTIHQWPATLVQPVGSPLSLECTVEGTSNPNLYWYRQAAGRGLQLLFYSVGIGQISSEVPQNLSASRPQDRQFILSSKKLLLSDSGFYLCAWRGFEAFFGQGTRLTVV.

The chain is built from TRBV4-1 and TRBJ2-2; the D gene could be TRBD1 or TRBD2 (5 bases each). Germline CDR1 reads MGHRA; CDR2 reads YSYEKL. Trimming left V 3 bases short and J 7 bases short, with 18 bases between. The CDR3 runs 16 residues. The CDR3 protein is CASSQRRDARVGELFF. CDR3 nucleotide sequence: TGCGCCAGCAGCCAGCGAAGGGACGCCAGGGTCGGGGAGCTGTTTTTT.

This clonotype was counted between two and nine times. This chain links TRBV28 with TRBJ1-5; weak D call: TRBD1 (5 bases). The CDR3 length is 13 residues. The V and J ends lost 9 bases and 5 bases respectively, with 14 bases between them. From germline, CDR1 is MDHEN and CDR2 SYDVKM. CDR3 loop: CASGERGDQPQHF. The CDR3 bases are TGTGCCAGTGGGGAAAGGGGCGATCAGCCCCAGCATTTT.

Only one count was recorded for this clonotype. The chain recombines TRBV5-1 with TRBJ2-7; 9 bases fit TRBD1. V shed 6 bases, J shed 6 bases, and the junction held 13 bases outside the gene matches. Germline V CDR1 and CDR2: SGHRS, YFSETQ. This CDR3 is built from 15 residues. The CDR3 sequence is CASIIAPGQGSEQYF. The CDR3 region has the DNA TGCGCCAGCATCATCGCACCGGGACAGGGTTCCGAGCAGTACTTC.

In this sample, this clonotype turned up a few times. V usage is TRBV20-1 and J usage is TRBJ1-1; no definite D call. This CDR3 has 13 residues. Trimming shortened V by 0 bases and J by 3 bases, and 8 bases separated the two germline ends. Germline V gene lookup returns CDR1 DFQATT and CDR2 SNEGSKA (reference sequence). The CDR3 DNA sequence: TGCAGTGCTAGAGATCCTGGGGACACTGAAGCTTTCTTT. It specifies CSARDPGDTEAFF.

The chain combines TRBV7-9 with TRBJ2-1, with TRBD2 as a possible D gene (6 bases). This CDR3 is built from 18 residues. V was shortened by 5 bases and J by 2 bases, with 22 bases between the two germline ends. Germline V gene sequence: CDR1 SEHNR, CDR2 FQNEAQ (reference sequence). CDR3 coding DNA: TGTGCCAGCAGCCCACCTCTCCTAGCGAGCACCGCCTACAATGAGCAGTTCTTC. The encoded protein is CASSPPLLASTAYNEQFF.

On this clonotype itself: A much larger clone lies a single base off, so this may be a read error. The chain has TRBV5-4 and TRBJ1-2; possible D gene TRBD1, 6 bases. Germline CDR1 SGHNT, CDR2 YYREEE (reference sequence). The CDR3 covers 15 residues. CDR3 protein: CASNTVGGPSEVYAF. CDR3 in DNA: TGTGCCAGCAACACAGTCGGGGGGCCGTCAGAAGTCTACGCCTTC.

This chain joins TRBV5-1 and TRBJ2-7; D is unclear. The CDR3 covers 13 residues. The V gene lost 0 bases and the J gene lost 7 bases, with 11 bases spanning the gap. CDR1 SGHRS and CDR2 YFSETQ come from the germline V gene. CDR3 sequence reads: CASSLAGSAEQYF. In nucleotides, the CDR3 is TGCGCCAGCAGCTTGGCCGGATCGGCGGAGCAGTACTTC.